Each of the 12 T cell receptor beta chains below was sequenced from the same sample in a study of T cell repertoires in cytomegalovirus infection. MiXCR, run by TCRdb on the reads, gives a single entry per CDR3 protein. The sample lists fewer than 250,000 distinct CDR3 sequences, about 12% occurring once. Sequencing was carried out using PBMCs. These receptors originate from a human donor in good health (CMV status not recorded). Some clones in this sample may be carry-over from other donors' samples.

This clonotype was counted between two and nine times. The rearrangement uses TRBV6-6 and TRBJ2-7, with 15 bases that match TRBD2. Germline CDR1 MNHNY, CDR2 SVGAGI (reference sequence). The CDR3 sequence is 17 residues long. V was pared by 5 bases and J by 3 bases, with 8 bases of the junction left unmatched. CDR3 coding DNA: TGTGCCAGCAGTCGGACTAGCGGGGGGGCAATCAACTACGAGCAGTACTTC. It encodes CASSRTSGGAINYEQYF.

Ten or more counts support this clonotype. This chain joins TRBV7-2 and TRBJ2-3; 9 bases are a match to TRBD2. This CDR3 has 16 amino acids. With 2 bases clipped from V and 6 bases from J, the junction kept 9 bases outside the gene matches. CDR1 is SGHTA and CDR2 is FQGNSA in the germline V gene. The CDR3 region has the DNA TGTGCCAGCAGCTTAAGTAGGGCGGGAGGGGGGGATACGCAGTATTTT. This encodes CASSLSRAGGGDTQYF. The entire variable domain, with the rest obtained from reference TRBV7-2 and TRBJ2-3, is as follows: GAGVSQSPSNKVTEKGKDVELRCDPISGHTALYWYRQSLGQGLEFLIYFQGNSAPDKSGLPSDRFSAERTGGSVSTLTIQRTQQEDSAVYLCASSLSRAGGGDTQYFGPGTRLTVL.

V and J are TRBV19 and TRBJ1-1, with a tentative D call TRBD1 (5 bases). Germline lookup yields CDR1 LNHDA and CDR2 SQIVND (reference sequence). The V and J ends lost 0 bases and 11 bases respectively, with 13 bases between them. The length of the CDR3 is 13 residues. The CDR3 DNA reads TGTGCCAGTAGTATAGACAGGGAGGATAAGGCTTTCTTT. Its protein product is CASSIDREDKAFF.

This chain links TRBV20-1 with TRBJ2-1, with D tentatively TRBD2 (5 bases). CDR1 is DFQATT, CDR2 SNEGSKA, per germline (reference sequence). V was shortened by 5 bases and J by 7 bases, with 15 bases between the two germline ends. The CDR3 has 13 amino acids. CDR3 DNA: TGCAGTGCTGACCGGGCGGGCTATAATGAGCAGTTCTTC. This translates into CSADRAGYNEQFF.

This clonotype occurred a few times. The V call is TRBV7-9, the J call TRBJ2-7; 8 bases align to TRBD2. The CDR3 sequence is 17 residues long. With 5 bases clipped from V and 0 bases from J, the junction kept 12 bases outside the gene matches. The germline CDR1 and CDR2 sequences are SEHNR and FQNEAQ (reference sequence). The CDR3, as DNA: TGTGCCAGCAGCCCCTTCGGGGGGGGGAAGCTCTCCTACGAGCAGTACTTC. Translated, it gives CASSPFGGGKLSYEQYF.

This clonotype turned up a few times. This chain connects TRBV29-1 to TRBJ1-2, with 7 bases identical to TRBD1. With 3 bases clipped from V and 7 bases from J, the junction kept 14 bases outside the gene matches. Germline CDR1 SQVTM, CDR2 ANQGSEA. The CDR3 loop spans 15 amino acids. CDR3 sequence reads: CSVDGDSMDLGGYTF. The CDR3 DNA sequence: TGCAGCGTTGACGGGGACAGTATGGATTTGGGTGGCTACACCTTC.

This clonotype was seen ten or more times. The chain combines TRBV30 with TRBJ2-1; 8 nucleotides agree with TRBD2. Germline V gene sequence: CDR1 GTSNPN, CDR2 SVGIG (reference sequence). The CDR3 is 13 residues long. With V trimmed by 2 bases and J by 10 bases, 7 bases remained unmatched. The CDR3 sequence is CAWSYGTRTEQFF. The CDR3 coding sequence is TGTGCCTGGAGTTATGGGACTAGGACAGAGCAGTTCTTC.

The sample holds many counts of this clonotype. The chain's CDR3 is CASSLVAGGASGELFF. CDR3 DNA: TGTGCCAGCAGCTTAGTCGCCGGGGGGGCCTCCGGGGAGCTGTTTTTT. This chain connects TRBV7-2 to TRBJ2-2, with 8 bases that match TRBD2. J lost 6 bases, V lost 1 base, and 7 bases had no gene match. Germline V lookup: CDR1 SGHTA, CDR2 FQGNSA. This CDR3 has 16 amino acids.

This clonotype was seen more than once but under ten times. J is TRBJ1-2 and V is TRBV7-9, with a weak D call TRBD1 (6 bases). This CDR3 region has 16 residues. Looked up from germline, CDR1 is SEHNR and CDR2 is FQNEAQ (reference sequence). Trimming took 5 bases from V and 1 from J, leaving 17 bases between them. This CDR3 is CASSPPTGQLNYGYTF. CDR3 DNA: TGTGCCAGCAGCCCTCCAACAGGGCAACTTAACTATGGCTACACCTTC.

As concerns this clonotype: A read error is possible here, since a much larger clone lies one base away. The chain employs TRBV11-1 and TRBJ2-7, with TRBD1 matching over 7 bases. The CDR3 length is 14 residues. The V and J ends lost 5 bases and 6 bases, in that order; junction bases with no gene match: 10. Per germline, CDR1 SGHAT and CDR2 FQDESV (reference sequence). CDR3: CASSPPTGKCEQYF. CDR3 nucleotide sequence: TGTGCCAGCAGCCCGCCGACAGGGAAGTGCGAGCAGTACTTC. The entire variable domain, with the rest obtained from reference TRBV11-1 and TRBJ2-7, is as follows: EAEVAQSPRYKITEKSQAVAFWCDPISGHATLYWYRQILGQGPELLVQFQDESVVDDSQLPKDRFSAERLKGVDSTLKIQPAELGDSAMYLCASSPPTGKCEQYFGPGTRLTVT.

This clonotype was recorded at least ten times. The CDR3 bases are TGTGCCAGCACCTGGACTAGCGACTACAATGAGCAGTTCTTC. Amino acid sequence: CASTWTSDYNEQFF. The J gene is TRBJ2-1, the V gene TRBV7-2, with 9 positions matching TRBD2. Germline V gene data show CDR1 as SGHTA and CDR2 as FQGNSA. J lost 3 bases, V lost 7 bases, and 4 bases had no gene match. The CDR3 has 14 residues.

This clonotype showed up just a few times. V gene TRBV7-6 combines with J gene TRBJ2-7; D gene uncertain. The CDR3 consists of 14 residues. CDR1 SGHVS and CDR2 FNYEAQ come from the germline V gene. Trimming stripped 2 bases from V and 1 base from J, with 9 bases between. CDR3 residues: CASSLSLDSYEQYF. DNA for the CDR3: TGTGCCAGCAGCTTAAGCCTTGATTCCTACGAGCAGTACTTC.